The 32 T cell receptor beta chains below come from one sample, sequenced in a study of a mutant IDH1 vaccine in newly diagnosed glioma. No antigen has been assigned to these receptors. Assay: immunoSEQ multiplex PCR; the TCRdb copy retains only in-frame clones and omits some. The data show tens of thousands of clones, more than 85% seen once. Documented time point: week 5, during vaccination. Topical imiquimod was applied with each vaccine dose, which held 300 ug of mutant IDH1 20-mer peptide. Sample: PBMCs, taken from a glioma patient whose treatment included an IDH1 peptide vaccine. Receptor source: a woman in her 50s with glioma.

The chain employs TRBV6-1 and TRBJ2-7; TRBD2 matches at 11 bases. Germline trimming cut 1 base from V and 4 bases from J; bases unmatched to any gene: 9. This CDR3 region has 17 residues. The germline gives CDR1 MNHNS, CDR2 SASEGT. CDR3 sequence: CASSEEVASGRSYEQYF. CDR3 in DNA: TGTGCCAGCAGTGAAGAAGTCGCTAGCGGGAGGTCGTACGAGCAGTACTTC.

J is TRBJ1-1 and V is TRBV5-1, with 7 bases fitting TRBD1. Trimming at V came to 3 bases and at J to 2 bases, leaving 7 bases not matched to a gene. The CDR3 spans 15 residues. The germline gives CDR1 SGHRS, CDR2 YFSETQ. The CDR3 DNA is TGCGCCAGCAGCTACTCGGGGACAGCTAACACTGAAGCTTTCTTT. This codes for CASSYSGTANTEAFF.

This clone was counted only a few times. V usage is TRBV5-1 and J usage is TRBJ1-6; D not certain. Per germline, CDR1 SGHRS and CDR2 YFSETQ. Trimming removed 0 bases at V and 10 bases at J, with 17 bases between. The CDR3 contains 16 residues. In nucleotides, the CDR3 is TGCGCCAGCAGCTTGGAGTGGTCAGTAGGAAGATCACCCCTCCACTTT. This sequence encodes CASSLEWSVGRSPLHF. The full variable domain, with the rest looked up from reference TRBV5-1 and TRBJ1-6, is KAGVTQTPRYLIKTRGQQVTLSCSPISGHRSVSWYQQTPGQGLQFLFEYFSETQRNKGNFPGRFSGRQFSNSRSEMNVSTLELGDSALYLCASSLEWSVGRSPLHFGNGTRLTVT.

As to this clone: At one end, the junction sequence differs from germline, possibly due to a read error. The chain couples TRBV2 to TRBJ1-2; D ambiguous. Germline V gene data show CDR1 as SNHLY and CDR2 as FYNNEI. The CDR3 sequence is 12 residues long. The CDR3 region is CASREEGTGYTF. DNA of the CDR3: TGTGCCAGCAGGGAAGAAGGAACTGGCTACACCTTC.

The V gene is TRBV15, the J gene TRBJ1-2; perhaps TRBD1 as D (6 bases). The ends were cut back, 0 bases at V and 6 bases at J, with 8 bases in the middle. Germline lookup yields CDR1 LNHNV and CDR2 YYDKDF (reference sequence). This CDR3 comprises 13 residues. In DNA form, the CDR3 reads TGTGCCACCAGCAGAGATTGGGGGCATGGCTACACCTTC. This encodes CATSRDWGHGYTF.

This chain links TRBV5-6 with TRBJ2-5; D unresolved. V was clipped by 2 bases and J by 4 bases, with 12 bases between them. The CDR3 runs 14 residues. Per germline, CDR1 SGHDT and CDR2 YYEEEE. The CDR3 DNA reads as TGTGCCAGCAGCTTCAGAGGACCAGGAGAGACCCAGTACTTC. It specifies CASSFRGPGETQYF.

This chain uses TRBV6-5 with TRBJ2-3; no firm D call. This CDR3 region has 11 residues. V lost 2 bases to trimming and J lost 6 bases, with 3 bases between them. Germline CDR1 reads MNHEY; CDR2 reads SVGAGI. CDR3 DNA: TGTGCCAGCAGTTACGGCGATACGCAGTATTTT. Its protein product is CASSYGDTQYF.

V and J are TRBV5-1 and TRBJ2-7; TRBD2 matches 10 bases. V shed 0 bases, J shed 0 bases, and the junction held 3 bases outside the gene matches. CDR1 and CDR2 from the germline V gene are SGHRS and YFSETQ. The CDR3 is made up of 16 amino acids. The CDR3: CASSLAASGSSYEQYF. CDR3 nucleotide sequence: TGCGCCAGCAGCTTGGCCGCTAGCGGGAGCTCCTACGAGCAGTACTTC.

The gene calls are TRBV9 and TRBJ1-2; 9 bases are a match to TRBD1. Germline-derived CDR1 and CDR2 are SGDLS and YYNGEE. There are 15 residues in the CDR3. Losses at the gene ends were 0 bases for V and 3 bases for J; bases not matched to a gene: 3. For the CDR3, the DNA is TGTGCCAGCAGCGTAGAACAGGGGGCGCACTATGGCTACACCTTC. Translated, it gives CASSVEQGAHYGYTF.

The chain employs TRBV29-1 and TRBJ1-2, with a tentative D call TRBD1 (5 bases). Per germline, CDR1 SQVTM and CDR2 ANQGSEA. Between the trimmed V and J ends, which lost 0 bases and 0 bases, there was a span of 14 bases. This CDR3 is built from 16 residues. CDR3 nucleotides: TGCAGCGTTGAAGATCAAGACAGAATTCCTAACTATGGCTACACCTTC. Translation gives CSVEDQDRIPNYGYTF. Full variable domain (outside the CDR3, taken from reference TRBV29-1 and TRBJ1-2): SAVISQKPSRDICQRGTSLTIQCQVDSQVTMMFWYRQQPGQSLTLIATANQGSEATYESGFVIDKFPISRPNLTFSTLTVSNMSPEDSSIYLCSVEDQDRIPNYGYTFGSGTRLTVV.

This chain uses TRBV15 with TRBJ1-5; perhaps TRBD1 as D (5 bases). This CDR3 is 15 amino acids long. V lost 0 bases and J lost 9, with 15 bases in between. In germline, CDR1 is LNHNV, CDR2 YYDKDF (reference sequence). The CDR3 nucleotides read TGTGCCACCAGCAGAGATGGTAGGGGACCTTGGCCCCAGCATTTT. It translates to CATSRDGRGPWPQHF.

V usage is TRBV6-1 and J usage is TRBJ1-5; D not resolved. The ends were cut back, 6 bases at V and 1 base at J, with 7 bases in the middle. This CDR3 spans 13 amino acids. The germline CDR1 and CDR2 sequences are MNHNS and SASEGT. CDR3 sequence: CASSEMSNQPQHF. CDR3 nucleotide sequence: TGTGCCAGCAGCGAAATGAGCAATCAGCCCCAGCATTTT.

This clone was observed a single time. The rearrangement uses TRBV18 and TRBJ2-1; D tentatively fits TRBD1 or TRBD2 (5 bases each). Per the germline V gene, CDR1 is KGHSH and CDR2 is LQKENI. Trimming shortened V by 0 bases and J by 2 bases, and 11 bases separated the two germline ends. The CDR3 has 16 amino acids. Written as DNA, the CDR3 is TGTGCCAGCTCACCACCGGAACGGGGCGCCTACAATGAGCAGTTCTTC. Protein product: CASSPPERGAYNEQFF.

The chain is built from TRBV11-2 and TRBJ2-5; D possibly corresponds to TRBD2 (6 bases). The CDR3 totals 14 residues. Trimming took off 1 base at V and 5 bases at J, with 11 bases between the two ends. Germline CDR1 reads SGHAT; CDR2 reads FQNNGV. The CDR3 here is CASSLAGVRETQYF. The CDR3 nucleotides read TGTGCCAGCAGCTTAGCGGGGGTACGGGAGACCCAGTACTTC.

The gene calls are TRBV25-1 and TRBJ1-2; D not resolved. The CDR3 consists of 13 residues. Deletions cut 2 bases from V and 8 bases from J, with 12 bases between. The germline V gene encodes CDR1 MGHDK and CDR2 SYGVNS. The CDR3 DNA is TGTGCCAGCAGTGAAAGAGCGGGGTACGGCTACACCTTC. Translated: CASSERAGYGYTF.

This clone was picked up one time. The CDR3 bases are TGCGCCAGCAGCCAAGAGACTGGTGTCGAGCAGTACTTC. Its translation is CASSQETGVEQYF. This sequence joins TRBV4-1 and TRBJ2-7; D is ambiguous. The CDR3 sequence is 13 residues long. The ends were cut back, 0 bases at V and 6 bases at J, with 9 bases in the middle. The germline CDR1 and CDR2 sequences are MGHRA and YSYEKL.

On this clone itself: The same CDR3 can be traced to other DNA sequences in this sample. V is TRBV5-6 and J is TRBJ1-1, with D hard to call. This CDR3 comprises 13 residues. Germline V lookup: CDR1 SGHDT, CDR2 YYEEEE. Trimming shortened V by 1 base and J by 1 base, and 5 bases separated the two germline ends. CDR3 region: CASSLNPNTEAFF. CDR3 DNA sequence: TGTGCCAGCAGCTTGAACCCGAACACTGAAGCTTTCTTT.

This clone was seen just once. V usage is TRBV5-1 and J usage is TRBJ2-2; the match to TRBD1 covers 11 bases. Looked up from germline, CDR1 is SGHRS and CDR2 is YFSETQ. The CDR3 extends over 16 amino acids. V was pared by 2 bases and J by 4 bases, with 4 bases of the junction left unmatched. The CDR3 DNA reads TGCGCCAGCAGCTTCTCCGGGACAGGGGGCACCGGGGAGCTGTTTTTT. Translation gives CASSFSGTGGTGELFF. The full variable domain, its missing parts supplied by reference TRBV5-1 and TRBJ2-2, is KAGVTQTPRYLIKTRGQQVTLSCSPISGHRSVSWYQQTPGQGLQFLFEYFSETQRNKGNFPGRFSGRQFSNSRSEMNVSTLELGDSALYLCASSFSGTGGTGELFFGEGSRLTVL.

The rearrangement uses TRBV19 and TRBJ2-1; D may correspond to TRBD1 or TRBD2 (6 bases each). Looked up from germline, CDR1 is LNHDA and CDR2 is SQIVND (reference sequence). The CDR3 loop spans 18 amino acids. The ends were cut back, 0 bases at V and 5 bases at J, with 20 bases in the middle. The CDR3 DNA reads TGTGCCAGTAGTATAGAGTGGGGGCGCTCGGGAGTGGACAATGAGCAGTTCTTC. Amino acid sequence: CASSIEWGRSGVDNEQFF.

The chain uses TRBV21-1 and TRBJ2-1. TRBV21-1 constitutes a pseudogene. The CDR3 consists of 10 residues. This chain's CDR3 is CASSDWGSFF. CDR3 sequence (DNA): TGTGCCAGCAGTGACTGGGGGTCGTTCTTC.

The genes are TRBV7-9 and TRBJ1-1, with D possibly TRBD1 on 5 matching bases. CDR3 size: 15 residues. Germline CDR1 and CDR2: SEHNR and FQNEAQ (reference sequence). Trimming took off 5 bases at V and 5 bases at J, with 18 bases between the two ends. Here the CDR3 reads CASSPVSGGETEAFF. For the CDR3, the DNA is TGTGCCAGCAGCCCCGTCAGTGGGGGGGAAACTGAAGCTTTCTTT.

This chain connects TRBV19 to TRBJ1-5; 8 bases line up with TRBD1. The CDR3 contains 13 residues. The V gene's germline CDR1 is LNHDA and CDR2 SQIVND (reference sequence). The J segment lost 7 bases and the V segment lost 9 bases, leaving 8 bases of the junction unmatched. The CDR3 loop is CASMDRAEQPQHF. CDR3 nucleotides: TGTGCCAGCATGGACAGGGCTGAACAGCCCCAGCATTTT.

The chain joins TRBV6-6 to TRBJ1-4; TRBD1 agrees at 7 bases. Germline V CDR1 and CDR2: MNHNY, SVGAGI (reference sequence). The CDR3 sequence is 15 residues long. V was pared by 2 bases and J by 8 bases, with 8 bases of the junction left unmatched. The CDR3 sequence: CASSYGRGLLEKLFF. The DNA for the CDR3 is TGTGCCAGCAGTTACGGCAGGGGGTTATTGGAAAAACTGTTTTTT.

This chain links TRBV29-1 with TRBJ1-2; TRBD1 aligns across 7 bases. Unmatched junction bases numbered 7, after V lost 0 bases and J lost 6 bases. The V gene's germline CDR1 is SQVTM and CDR2 ANQGSEA. This CDR3 region has 14 residues. CDR3 residues: CSVEDWDSGDGYTF. In DNA form, the CDR3 reads TGCAGCGTTGAAGATTGGGACAGTGGAGATGGCTACACCTTC.

The V gene is TRBV19, the J gene TRBJ2-1; TRBD2 matches 14 bases. With V trimmed by 6 bases and J by 9 bases, 7 bases remained unmatched. This CDR3 is 15 amino acids long. Germline-derived CDR1 and CDR2 are LNHDA and SQIVND (reference sequence). The CDR3 sequence: CASSGTSGRGSEQFF. The CDR3 nucleotides are TGTGCCAGTAGCGGGACTAGCGGGAGAGGCAGTGAGCAGTTCTTC.

This clone came up once. The chain joins TRBV5-1 to TRBJ2-7, with 11 positions matching TRBD2. CDR3 size: 15 residues. J lost 4 bases, V lost 4 bases, and 7 bases had no gene match. CDR1 and CDR2 (germline): SGHRS, YFSETQ. CDR3 DNA: TGCGCCAGCAGCCCCTGGGGGACTAGCGGTTACGAGCAGTACTTC. It encodes CASSPWGTSGYEQYF.

This rearrangement joins TRBV28 to TRBJ1-5; D might be TRBD1 (6 bases). Germline assignment: CDR1 MDHEN and CDR2 SYDVKM. The germline V and J ends were trimmed by 5 bases and 0 bases, with 14 bases remaining between them. The CDR3 length is 16 residues. CDR3 amino acids: CASSASWGHSNQPQHF. The CDR3 coding sequence is TGTGCCAGCAGTGCCTCCTGGGGACATAGCAATCAGCCCCAGCATTTT.

The chain recombines TRBV4-1 with TRBJ2-1; no reliable D call. The CDR3 sequence is 16 residues long. The germline V gene encodes CDR1 MGHRA and CDR2 YSYEKL. V shed 1 base and J shed 0 bases, with 10 bases lying between them. CDR3 residues: CASSQGPQSSYNEQFF. The CDR3 DNA follows: TGCGCCAGCAGCCAAGGGCCACAGAGCTCCTACAATGAGCAGTTCTTC.

Here the CDR3 reads CASSISGDFSYEQYF. The CDR3, as DNA: TGTGCCAGTAGTATATCGGGGGACTTCTCCTACGAGCAGTACTTC. The chain is built from TRBV19 and TRBJ2-7; D may be TRBD2 (6 bases). This CDR3 has 15 residues. Trimming took off 2 bases at V and 0 bases at J, with 11 bases between the two ends. From germline, CDR1 is LNHDA and CDR2 SQIVND (reference sequence).

The chain recombines TRBV14 with TRBJ2-7; D gene unclear. The V gene's germline CDR1 is SGHDN and CDR2 FVKESK. The CDR3 spans 14 residues. V lost 1 base to trimming and J lost 6 bases, with 13 bases between them. CDR3 nucleotides: TGTGCCAGCAGCCAAGTCGCACGATCTGGCGAGCAGTACTTC. Its translation is CASSQVARSGEQYF.

The V and J genes are TRBV7-9 and TRBJ2-7; possible D gene TRBD1, 6 bases. Germline lookup yields CDR1 SEHNR and CDR2 FQNEAQ (reference sequence). The CDR3 runs 15 residues. V lost 5 bases, J lost 0 bases, and 14 bases lay in between. Here the CDR3 reads CASSHRDTRSYEQYF. Here the CDR3 DNA reads TGTGCCAGCAGCCACCGGGACACCCGCTCCTACGAGCAGTACTTC.

The chain employs TRBV7-3 and TRBJ1-3; a possible D gene is TRBD1 (5 bases). The CDR3 is made up of 13 amino acids. The germline V gene has CDR1 SGHTA and CDR2 FQGTGA. Deletions cut 2 bases from V and 7 bases from J, with 9 bases between. Written as DNA, the CDR3 is TGTGCCAGCAGCTTAGTCAGGGCCAACACCATATATTTT. It encodes CASSLVRANTIYF.